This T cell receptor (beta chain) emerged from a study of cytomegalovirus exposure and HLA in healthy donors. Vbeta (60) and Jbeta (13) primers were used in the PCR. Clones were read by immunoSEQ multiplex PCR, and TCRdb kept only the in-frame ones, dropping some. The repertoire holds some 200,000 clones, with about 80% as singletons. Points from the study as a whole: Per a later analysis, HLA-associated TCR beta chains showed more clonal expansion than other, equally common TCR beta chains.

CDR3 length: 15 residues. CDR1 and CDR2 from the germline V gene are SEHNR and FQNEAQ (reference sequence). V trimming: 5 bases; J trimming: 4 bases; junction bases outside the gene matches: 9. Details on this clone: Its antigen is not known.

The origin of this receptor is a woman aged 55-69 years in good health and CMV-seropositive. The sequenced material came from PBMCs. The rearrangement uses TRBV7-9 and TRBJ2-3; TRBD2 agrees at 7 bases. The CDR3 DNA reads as TGTGCCAGCAGCACGGACACCCGGGGGGCAGATACGCAGTATTTT. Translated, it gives CASSTDTRGADTQYF.